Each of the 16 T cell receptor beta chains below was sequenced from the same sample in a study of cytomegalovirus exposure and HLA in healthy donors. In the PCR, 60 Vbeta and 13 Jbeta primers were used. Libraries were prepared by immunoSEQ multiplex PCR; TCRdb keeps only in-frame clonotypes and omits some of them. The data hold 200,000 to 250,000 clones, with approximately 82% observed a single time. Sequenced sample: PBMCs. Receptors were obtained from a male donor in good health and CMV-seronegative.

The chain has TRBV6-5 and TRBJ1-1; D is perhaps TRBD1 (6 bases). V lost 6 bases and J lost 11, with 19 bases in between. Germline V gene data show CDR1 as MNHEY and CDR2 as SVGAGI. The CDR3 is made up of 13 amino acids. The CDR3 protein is CASSEGGIASAFF. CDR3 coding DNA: TGTGCCAGCAGCGAAGGGGGAATTGCCTCGGCTTTCTTT.

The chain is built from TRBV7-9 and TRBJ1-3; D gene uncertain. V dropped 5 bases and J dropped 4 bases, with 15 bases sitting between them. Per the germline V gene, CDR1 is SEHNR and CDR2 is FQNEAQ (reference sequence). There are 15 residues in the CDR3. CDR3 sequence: CASSEIVVSGNTIYF. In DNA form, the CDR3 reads TGTGCCAGCAGCGAAATAGTTGTCTCGGGAAACACCATATATTTT.

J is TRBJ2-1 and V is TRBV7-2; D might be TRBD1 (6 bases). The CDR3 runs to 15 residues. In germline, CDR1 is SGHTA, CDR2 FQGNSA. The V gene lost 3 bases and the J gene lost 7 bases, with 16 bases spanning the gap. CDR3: CASSFRDKRVNEQFF. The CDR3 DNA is TGTGCCAGCAGCTTCCGGGACAAGAGGGTTAATGAGCAGTTCTTC.

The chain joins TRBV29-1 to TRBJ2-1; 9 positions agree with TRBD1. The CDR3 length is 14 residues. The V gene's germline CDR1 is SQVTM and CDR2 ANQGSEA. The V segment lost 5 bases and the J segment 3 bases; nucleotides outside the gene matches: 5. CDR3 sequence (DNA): TGCAGCGTTCGGGTGACAGGGGGCTACAATGAGCAGTTCTTC. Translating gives CSVRVTGGYNEQFF.

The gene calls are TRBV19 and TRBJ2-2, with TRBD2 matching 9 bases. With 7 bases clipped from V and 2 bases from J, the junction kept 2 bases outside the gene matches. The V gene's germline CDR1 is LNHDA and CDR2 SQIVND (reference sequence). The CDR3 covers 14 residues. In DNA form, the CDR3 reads TGTGCCAGTATGACTAGCGGAAACACCGGGGAGCTGTTTTTT. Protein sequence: CASMTSGNTGELFF. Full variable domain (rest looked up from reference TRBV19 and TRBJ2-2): DGGITQSPKYLFRKEGQNVTLSCEQNLNHDAMYWYRQDPGQGLRLIYYSQIVNDFQKGDIAEGYSVSREKKESFPLTVTSAQKNPTAFYLCASMTSGNTGELFFGEGSRLTVL.

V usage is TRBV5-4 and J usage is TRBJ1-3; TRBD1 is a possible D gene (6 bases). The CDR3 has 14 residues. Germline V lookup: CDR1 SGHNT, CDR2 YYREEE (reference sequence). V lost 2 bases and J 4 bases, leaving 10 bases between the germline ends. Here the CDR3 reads CASSLDRRGNTIYF. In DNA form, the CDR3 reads TGTGCCAGCAGCTTAGACAGGCGGGGAAACACCATATATTTT.

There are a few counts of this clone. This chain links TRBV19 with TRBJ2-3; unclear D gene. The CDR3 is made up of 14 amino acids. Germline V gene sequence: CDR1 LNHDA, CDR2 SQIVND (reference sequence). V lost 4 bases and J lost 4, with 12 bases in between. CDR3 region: CASSKINPADTQYF. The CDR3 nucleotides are TGTGCCAGTAGTAAAATTAATCCGGCAGATACGCAGTATTTT.

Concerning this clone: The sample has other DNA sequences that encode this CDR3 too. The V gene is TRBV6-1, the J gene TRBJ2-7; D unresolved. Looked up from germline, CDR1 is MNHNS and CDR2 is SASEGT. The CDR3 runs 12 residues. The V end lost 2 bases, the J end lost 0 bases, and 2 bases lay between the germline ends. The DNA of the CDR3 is TGTGCCAGCAGTGAACTCTCCTACGAGCAGTACTTC. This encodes CASSELSYEQYF.

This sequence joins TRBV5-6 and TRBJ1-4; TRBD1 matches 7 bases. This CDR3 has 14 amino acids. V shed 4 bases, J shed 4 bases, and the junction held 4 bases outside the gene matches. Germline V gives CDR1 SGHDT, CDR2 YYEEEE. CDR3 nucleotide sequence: TGTGCCAGCAGCGAGGGACAGCTTAATGAAAAACTGTTTTTT. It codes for CASSEGQLNEKLFF.

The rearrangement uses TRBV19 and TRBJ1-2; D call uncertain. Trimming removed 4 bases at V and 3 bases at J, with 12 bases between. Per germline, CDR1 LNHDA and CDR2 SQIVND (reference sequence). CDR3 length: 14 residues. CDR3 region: CASSKSGRDYGYTF. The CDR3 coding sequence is TGTGCCAGTAGTAAGTCGGGGAGGGACTATGGCTACACCTTC.

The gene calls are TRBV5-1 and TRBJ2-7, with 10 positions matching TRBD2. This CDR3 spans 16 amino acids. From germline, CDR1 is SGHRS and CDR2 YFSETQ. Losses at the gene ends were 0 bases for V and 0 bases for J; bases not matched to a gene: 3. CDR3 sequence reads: CASSLGVAGGSYEQYF. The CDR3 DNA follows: TGCGCCAGCAGCTTGGGCGTAGCGGGAGGCTCCTACGAGCAGTACTTC.

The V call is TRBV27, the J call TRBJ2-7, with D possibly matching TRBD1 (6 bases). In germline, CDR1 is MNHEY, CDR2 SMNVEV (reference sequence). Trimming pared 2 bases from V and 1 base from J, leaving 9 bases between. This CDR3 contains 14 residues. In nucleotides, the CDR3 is TGTGCCAGCAGTTTAGTTAGGGGGTCCTACGAGCAGTACTTC. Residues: CASSLVRGSYEQYF.

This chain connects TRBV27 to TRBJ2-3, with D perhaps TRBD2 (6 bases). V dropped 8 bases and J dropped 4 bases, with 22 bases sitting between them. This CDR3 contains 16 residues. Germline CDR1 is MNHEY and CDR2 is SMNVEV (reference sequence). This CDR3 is CASGTFRVGSPDTQYF. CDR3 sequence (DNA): TGTGCCAGCGGGACTTTTAGGGTGGGATCCCCAGATACGCAGTATTTT.

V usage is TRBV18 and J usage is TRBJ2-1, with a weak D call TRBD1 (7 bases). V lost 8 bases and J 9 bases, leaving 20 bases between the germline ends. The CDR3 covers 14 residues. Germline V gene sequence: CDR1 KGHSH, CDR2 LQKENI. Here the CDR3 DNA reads TGTGCCAGCCACCCGGGGCAGGGGGGCGCTGAGCAGTTCTTC. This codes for CASHPGQGGAEQFF.

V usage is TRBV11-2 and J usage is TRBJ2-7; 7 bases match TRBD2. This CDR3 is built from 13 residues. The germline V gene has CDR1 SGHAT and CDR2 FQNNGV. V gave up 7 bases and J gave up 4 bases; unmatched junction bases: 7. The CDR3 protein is CASTPSGAYEQYF. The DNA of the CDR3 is TGTGCCAGCACCCCTAGCGGAGCTTACGAGCAGTACTTC.

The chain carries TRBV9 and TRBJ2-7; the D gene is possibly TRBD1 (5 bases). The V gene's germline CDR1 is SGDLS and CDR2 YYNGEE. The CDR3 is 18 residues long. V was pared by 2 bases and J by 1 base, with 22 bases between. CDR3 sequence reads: CASSVEGAAHPTSYEQYF. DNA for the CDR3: TGTGCCAGCAGCGTCGAAGGGGCGGCACACCCAACATCCTACGAGCAGTACTTC.